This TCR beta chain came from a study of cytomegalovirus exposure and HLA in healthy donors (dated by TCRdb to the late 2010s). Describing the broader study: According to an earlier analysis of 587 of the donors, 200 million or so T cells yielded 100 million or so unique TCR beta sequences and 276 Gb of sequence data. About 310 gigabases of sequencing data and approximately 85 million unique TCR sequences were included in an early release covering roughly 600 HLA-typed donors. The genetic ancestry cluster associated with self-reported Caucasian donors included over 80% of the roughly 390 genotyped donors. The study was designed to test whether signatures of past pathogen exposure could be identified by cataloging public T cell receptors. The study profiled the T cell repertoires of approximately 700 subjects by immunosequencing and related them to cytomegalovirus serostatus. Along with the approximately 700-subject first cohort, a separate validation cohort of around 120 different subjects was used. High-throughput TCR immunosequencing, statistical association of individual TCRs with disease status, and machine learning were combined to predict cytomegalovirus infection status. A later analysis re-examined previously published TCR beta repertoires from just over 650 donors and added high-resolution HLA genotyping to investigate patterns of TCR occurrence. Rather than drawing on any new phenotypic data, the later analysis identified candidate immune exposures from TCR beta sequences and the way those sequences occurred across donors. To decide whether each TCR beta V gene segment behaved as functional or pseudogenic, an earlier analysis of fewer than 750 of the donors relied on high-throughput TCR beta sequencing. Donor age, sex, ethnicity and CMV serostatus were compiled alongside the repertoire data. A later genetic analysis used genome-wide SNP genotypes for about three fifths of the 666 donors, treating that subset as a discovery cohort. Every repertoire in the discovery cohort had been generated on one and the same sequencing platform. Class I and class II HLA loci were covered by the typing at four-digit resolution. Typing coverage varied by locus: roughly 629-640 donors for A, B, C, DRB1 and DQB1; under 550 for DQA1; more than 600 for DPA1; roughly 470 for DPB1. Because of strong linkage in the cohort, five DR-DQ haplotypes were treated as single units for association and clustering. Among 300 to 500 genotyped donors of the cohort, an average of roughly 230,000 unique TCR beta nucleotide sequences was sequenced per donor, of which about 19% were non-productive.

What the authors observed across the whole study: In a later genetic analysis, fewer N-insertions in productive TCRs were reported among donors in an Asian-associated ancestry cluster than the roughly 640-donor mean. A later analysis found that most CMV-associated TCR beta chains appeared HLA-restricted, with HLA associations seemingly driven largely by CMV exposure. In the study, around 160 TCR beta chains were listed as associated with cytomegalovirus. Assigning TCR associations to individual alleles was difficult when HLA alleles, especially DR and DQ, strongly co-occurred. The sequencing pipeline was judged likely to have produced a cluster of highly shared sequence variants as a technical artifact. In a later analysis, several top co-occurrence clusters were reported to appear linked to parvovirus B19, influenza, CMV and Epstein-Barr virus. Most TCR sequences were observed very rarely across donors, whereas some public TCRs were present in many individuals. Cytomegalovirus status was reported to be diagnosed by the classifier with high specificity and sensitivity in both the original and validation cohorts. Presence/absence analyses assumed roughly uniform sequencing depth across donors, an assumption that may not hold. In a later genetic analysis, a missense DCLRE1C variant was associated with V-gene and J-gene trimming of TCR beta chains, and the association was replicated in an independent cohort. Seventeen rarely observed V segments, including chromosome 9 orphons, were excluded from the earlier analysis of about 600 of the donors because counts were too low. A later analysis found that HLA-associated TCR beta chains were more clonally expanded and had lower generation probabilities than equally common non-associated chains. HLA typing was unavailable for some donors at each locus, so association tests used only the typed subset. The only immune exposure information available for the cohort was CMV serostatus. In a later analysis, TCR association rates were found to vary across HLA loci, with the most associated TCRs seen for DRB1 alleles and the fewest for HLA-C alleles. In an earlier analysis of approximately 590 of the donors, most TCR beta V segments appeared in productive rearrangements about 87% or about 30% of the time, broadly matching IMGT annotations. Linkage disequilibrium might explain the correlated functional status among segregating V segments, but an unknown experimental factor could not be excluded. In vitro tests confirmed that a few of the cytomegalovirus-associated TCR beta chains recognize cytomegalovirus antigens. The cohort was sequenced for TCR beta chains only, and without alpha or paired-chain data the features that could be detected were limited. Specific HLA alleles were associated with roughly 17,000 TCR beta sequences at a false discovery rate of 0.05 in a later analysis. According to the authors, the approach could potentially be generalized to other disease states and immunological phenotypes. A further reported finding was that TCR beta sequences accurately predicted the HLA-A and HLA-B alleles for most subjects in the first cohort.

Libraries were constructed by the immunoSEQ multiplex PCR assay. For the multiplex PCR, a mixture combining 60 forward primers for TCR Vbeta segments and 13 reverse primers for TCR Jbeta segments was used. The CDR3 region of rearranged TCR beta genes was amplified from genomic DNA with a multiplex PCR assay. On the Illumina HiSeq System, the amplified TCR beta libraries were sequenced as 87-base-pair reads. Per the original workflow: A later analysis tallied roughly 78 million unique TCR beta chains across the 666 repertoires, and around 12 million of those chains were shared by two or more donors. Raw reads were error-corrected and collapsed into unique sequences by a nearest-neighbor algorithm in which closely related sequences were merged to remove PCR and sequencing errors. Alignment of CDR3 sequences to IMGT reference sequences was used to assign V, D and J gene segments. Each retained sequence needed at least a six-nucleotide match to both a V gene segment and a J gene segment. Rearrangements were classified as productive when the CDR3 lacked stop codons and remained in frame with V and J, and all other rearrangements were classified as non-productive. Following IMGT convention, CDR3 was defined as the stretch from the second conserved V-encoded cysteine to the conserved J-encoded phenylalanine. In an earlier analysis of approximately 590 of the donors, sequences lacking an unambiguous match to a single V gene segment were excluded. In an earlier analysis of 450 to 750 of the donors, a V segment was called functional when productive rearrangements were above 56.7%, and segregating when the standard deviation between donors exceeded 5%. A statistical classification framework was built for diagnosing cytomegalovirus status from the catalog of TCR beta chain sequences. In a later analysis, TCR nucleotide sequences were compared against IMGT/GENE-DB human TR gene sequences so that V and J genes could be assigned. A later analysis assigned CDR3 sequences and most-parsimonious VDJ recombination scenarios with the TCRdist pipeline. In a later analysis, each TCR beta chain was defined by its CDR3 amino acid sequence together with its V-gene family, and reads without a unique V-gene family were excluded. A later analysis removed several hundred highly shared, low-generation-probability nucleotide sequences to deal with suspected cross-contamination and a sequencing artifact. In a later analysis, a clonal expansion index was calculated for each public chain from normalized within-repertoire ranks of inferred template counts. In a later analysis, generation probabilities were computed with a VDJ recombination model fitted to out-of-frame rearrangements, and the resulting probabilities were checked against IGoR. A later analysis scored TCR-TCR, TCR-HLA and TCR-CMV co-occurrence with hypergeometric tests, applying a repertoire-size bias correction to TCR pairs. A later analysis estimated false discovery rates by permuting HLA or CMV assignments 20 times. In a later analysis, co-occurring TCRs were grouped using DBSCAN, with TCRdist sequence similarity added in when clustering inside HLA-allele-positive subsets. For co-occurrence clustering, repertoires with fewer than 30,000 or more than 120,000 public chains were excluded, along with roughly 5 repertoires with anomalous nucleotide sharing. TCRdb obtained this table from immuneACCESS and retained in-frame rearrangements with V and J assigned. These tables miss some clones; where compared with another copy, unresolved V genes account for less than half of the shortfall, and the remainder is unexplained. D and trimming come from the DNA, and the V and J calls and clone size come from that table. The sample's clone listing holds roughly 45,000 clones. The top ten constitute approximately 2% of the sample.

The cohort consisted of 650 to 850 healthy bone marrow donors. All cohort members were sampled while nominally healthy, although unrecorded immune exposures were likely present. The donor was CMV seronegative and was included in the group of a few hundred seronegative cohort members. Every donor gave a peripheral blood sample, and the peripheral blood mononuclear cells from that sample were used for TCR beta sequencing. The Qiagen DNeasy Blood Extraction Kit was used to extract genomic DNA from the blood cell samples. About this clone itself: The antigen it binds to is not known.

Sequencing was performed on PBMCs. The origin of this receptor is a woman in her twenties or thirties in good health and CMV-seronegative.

The sequence in DNA is TGCAGCGTCAAACCGATCCGGAGACAGGACCCAGAGACCCAGTACTTC. It is translated as CSVKPIRRQDPETQYF. Here the chain combines TRBV29-1 and TRBJ2-5; the D gene is perhaps TRBD1, from 6 matching bases. CDR1 SQVTM and CDR2 ANQGSEA were looked up in the germline V gene. The CDR3 contains 16 residues, cysteine and phenylalanine counted. Only the CDR3 part of the read is kept: 48 bases, read in frame from the first base. Cut back by 6 bases and 4 bases, the V and J ends lie 24 bases apart.